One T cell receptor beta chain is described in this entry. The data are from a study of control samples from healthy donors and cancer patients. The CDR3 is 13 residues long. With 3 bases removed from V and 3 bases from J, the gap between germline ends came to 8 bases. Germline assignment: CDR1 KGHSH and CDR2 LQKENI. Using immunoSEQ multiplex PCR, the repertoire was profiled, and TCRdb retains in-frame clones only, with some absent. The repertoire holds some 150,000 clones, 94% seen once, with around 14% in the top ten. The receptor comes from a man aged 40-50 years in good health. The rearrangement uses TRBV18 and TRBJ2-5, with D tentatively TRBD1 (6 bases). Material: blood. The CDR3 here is CASSPGQKETQYF. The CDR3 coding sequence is TGTGCCAGCTCACCCGGACAGAAAGAGACCCAGTACTTC.